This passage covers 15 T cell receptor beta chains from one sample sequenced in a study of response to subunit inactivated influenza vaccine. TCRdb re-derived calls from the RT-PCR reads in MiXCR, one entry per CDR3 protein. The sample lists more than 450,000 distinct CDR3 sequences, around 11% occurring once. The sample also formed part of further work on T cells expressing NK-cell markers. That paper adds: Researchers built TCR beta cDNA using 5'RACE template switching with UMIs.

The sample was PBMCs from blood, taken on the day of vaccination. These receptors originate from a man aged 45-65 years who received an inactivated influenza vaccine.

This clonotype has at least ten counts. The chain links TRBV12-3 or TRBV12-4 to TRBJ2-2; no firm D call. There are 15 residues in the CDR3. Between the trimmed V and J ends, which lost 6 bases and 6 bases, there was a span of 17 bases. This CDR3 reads CASRVALGYAGELFF. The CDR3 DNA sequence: TGTGCCAGCAGGGTGGCCCTAGGGTACGCCGGGGAGCTGTTTTTT.

In nucleotides, the CDR3 is TGTGCCAGCAGTTTATCGACGCAGTGGGCTCGGGGTCAACAGGGCGACGAAGCTTTCTTT. This codes for CASSLSTQWARGQQGDEAFF. The chain couples TRBV12-3 or TRBV12-4 to TRBJ1-1; D may be TRBD1 (6 bases). Trimming cost V 2 bases and J 8 bases, with 33 bases left between them. CDR3 length: 20 amino acids.

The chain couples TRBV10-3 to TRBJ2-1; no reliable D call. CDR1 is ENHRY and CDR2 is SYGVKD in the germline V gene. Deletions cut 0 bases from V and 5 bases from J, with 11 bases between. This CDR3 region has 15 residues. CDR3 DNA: TGTGCCATCAGTGAGTCAATTGCAGGAGACAATGAGCAGTTCTTC. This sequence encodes CAISESIAGDNEQFF.

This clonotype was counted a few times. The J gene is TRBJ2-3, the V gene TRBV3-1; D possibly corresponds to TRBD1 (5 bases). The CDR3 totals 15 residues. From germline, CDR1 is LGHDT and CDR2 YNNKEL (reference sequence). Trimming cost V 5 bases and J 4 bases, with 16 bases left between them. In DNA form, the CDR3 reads TGTGCCAGCAGCATAAACCAGGGTCTGCCAGATACGCAGTATTTT. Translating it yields CASSINQGLPDTQYF.

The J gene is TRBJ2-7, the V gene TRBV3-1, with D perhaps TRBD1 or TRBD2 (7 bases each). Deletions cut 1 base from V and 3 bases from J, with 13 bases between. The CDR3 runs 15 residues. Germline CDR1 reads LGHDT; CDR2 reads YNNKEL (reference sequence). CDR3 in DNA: TGTGCCAGCAGCCAAGGAGGGGGCGGGAGCTACGAGCAGTACTTC. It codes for CASSQGGGGSYEQYF.

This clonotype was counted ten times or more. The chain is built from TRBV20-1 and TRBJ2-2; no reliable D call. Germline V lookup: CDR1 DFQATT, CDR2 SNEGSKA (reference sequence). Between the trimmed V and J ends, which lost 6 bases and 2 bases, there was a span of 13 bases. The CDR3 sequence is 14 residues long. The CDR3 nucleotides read TGCAGTGCGCAAACCCAGATCAACACCGGGGAGCTGTTTTTT. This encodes CSAQTQINTGELFF.

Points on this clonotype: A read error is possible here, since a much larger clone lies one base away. The CDR3 is CASSYRGQETRYF. The DNA of the CDR3 is TGTGCCAGCAGTTACCGAGGCCAAGAGACCCGGTACTTC. The chain has TRBV6-5 and TRBJ2-5; D is ambiguous. Germline CDR1 MNHEY, CDR2 SVGAGI. The CDR3 runs 13 residues.

The CDR3 spells CASRDSEAFF. CDR3 DNA sequence: TGTGCCAGCAGGGACAGTGAAGCTTTCTTT. This chain connects TRBV2 to TRBJ1-1, with a possible D match to TRBD1 (6 bases). Germline values: CDR1 SNHLY, CDR2 FYNNEI. The CDR3 has 10 residues. The ends were cut back, 6 bases at V and 7 bases at J, with 6 bases in the middle.

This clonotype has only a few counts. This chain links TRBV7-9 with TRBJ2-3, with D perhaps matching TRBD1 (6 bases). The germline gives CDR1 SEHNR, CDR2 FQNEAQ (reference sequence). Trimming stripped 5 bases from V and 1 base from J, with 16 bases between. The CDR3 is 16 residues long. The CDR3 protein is CASSPPSGARTDTQYF. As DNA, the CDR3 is TGTGCCAGCAGCCCCCCATCAGGGGCGCGCACAGATACGCAGTATTTT.

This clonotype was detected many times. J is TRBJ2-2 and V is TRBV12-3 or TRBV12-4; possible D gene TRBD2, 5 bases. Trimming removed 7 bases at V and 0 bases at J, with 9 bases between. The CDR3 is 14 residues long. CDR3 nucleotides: TGTGCCAGCAAGATCGGGACGAACACCGGGGAGCTGTTTTTT. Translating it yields CASKIGTNTGELFF.

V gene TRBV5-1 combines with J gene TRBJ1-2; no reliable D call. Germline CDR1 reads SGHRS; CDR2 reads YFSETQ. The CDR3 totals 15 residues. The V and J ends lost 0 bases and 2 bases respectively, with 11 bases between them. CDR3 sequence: CASSLGAGTNYGYTF. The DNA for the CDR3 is TGCGCCAGCAGCTTGGGTGCAGGAACGAACTATGGCTACACCTTC.

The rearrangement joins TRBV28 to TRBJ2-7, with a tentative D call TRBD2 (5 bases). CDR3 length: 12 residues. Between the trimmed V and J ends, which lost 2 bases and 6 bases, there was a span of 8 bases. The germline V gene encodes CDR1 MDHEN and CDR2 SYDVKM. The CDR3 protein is CASSLPAGEQYF. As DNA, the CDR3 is TGTGCCAGCAGTTTACCCGCGGGCGAGCAGTACTTC.

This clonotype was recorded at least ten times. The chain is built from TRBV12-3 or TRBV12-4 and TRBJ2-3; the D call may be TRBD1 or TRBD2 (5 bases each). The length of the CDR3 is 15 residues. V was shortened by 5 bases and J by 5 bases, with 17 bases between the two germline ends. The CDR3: CASSGGLGRGDTQYF. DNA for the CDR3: TGTGCCAGCAGTGGGGGTTTAGGGAGAGGAGATACGCAGTATTTT.

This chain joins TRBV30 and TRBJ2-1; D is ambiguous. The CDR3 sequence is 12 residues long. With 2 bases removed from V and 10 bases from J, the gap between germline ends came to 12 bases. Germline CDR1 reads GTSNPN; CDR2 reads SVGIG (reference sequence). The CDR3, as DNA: TGTGCCTGGAGTTTGTTAACGGAGGAGCAGTTCTTC. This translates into CAWSLLTEEQFF.

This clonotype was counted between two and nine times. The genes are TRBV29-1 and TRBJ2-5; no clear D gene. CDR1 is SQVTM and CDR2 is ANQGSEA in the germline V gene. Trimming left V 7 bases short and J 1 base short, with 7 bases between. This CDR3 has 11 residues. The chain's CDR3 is CSATLQETQYF. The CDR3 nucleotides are TGCAGCGCCACCCTCCAAGAGACCCAGTACTTC.